This paragraph reports one T cell receptor (beta chain). This entry comes from a study of blood T cell repertoires in COVID-19. Looking at the study overall: COVID-19 samples collected from the United States, Italy and Spain covered acute and convalescent phases. From T cells, B-cell-depleted T cells, or PBMCs came the material, which was cDNA or gDNA.

Which cohort a participant joined came from the clinical history participants gave. The CDR3 has 17 residues. The germline V gene encodes CDR1 LNHNV and CDR2 YYDKDF (reference sequence). V lost 3 bases and J lost 5; bases outside the gene matches: 8. Per the study methods: Reference gene primers were amplified, and this amplification served to estimate nucleated cell counts. Produced via immunoSEQ multiplex PCR; TCRdb's table is partial and in-frame only. Clone size and V and J calls were adopted from that table, with D and trimming inferred from the DNA. The sample includes about 250,000 clones, around nine tenths of them seen just once.

The chain couples TRBV15 to TRBJ2-3; 13 bases agree with TRBD2. This receptor was obtained from a woman in her twenties or thirties with acute COVID-19. Sample: PBMCs or T cells enriched from blood (not recorded which). CDR3 DNA sequence: TGTGCCACCAGCAGCTTGGGGACTAGCGGGGCAGGAGATACGCAGTATTTT. Translated: CATSSLGTSGAGDTQYF.